A few counts support the clone carrying this TCR beta chain. This entry belongs to a study of cytomegalovirus exposure and HLA in healthy donors. 13 Jbeta primers and 60 Vbeta primers were used for the PCR. Repertoires were generated with immunoSEQ multiplex PCR, while TCRdb's copy carries only in-frame clones and drops some. Of about 130,000 clones listed, 60% to 75% are singletons. Trimming took 5 bases from V and 4 from J, leaving 17 bases between them. The CDR3 consists of 15 residues. Germline CDR1 reads LNHNV; CDR2 reads YYDKDF (reference sequence). This receptor was obtained from a man aged 30-40 years in good health and CMV-seronegative. The chain is built from TRBV15 and TRBJ1-1; D might be TRBD1 (5 bases). The sequencing input was PBMCs. This CDR3 is CATSGYLGGGTEAFF. The CDR3 nucleotides read TGTGCCACCAGCGGGTATCTGGGCGGGGGCACTGAAGCTTTCTTT.